This T cell receptor beta chain comes out of a study of blood T cells in healthy people across ages. Study summary: Template switching caught about one barcoded beta molecule for each two T cells. General study findings and limits: Leaving the PBMCs unsorted stopped any conclusive comparison of naive versus antigen-experienced cells.

Healthy Russian Caucasian donors spanned ages roughly 6 to 100 years. The CDR3 runs 18 residues. Trimming cost V 1 base and J 3 bases, with 16 bases left between them. The authors ran a second PCR of about 7 to 11 cycles using a sample-barcoded 5' primer and a J-beta primer mix. Each CDR3 protein gets one entry after TCRdb re-called the 5' RACE reads with MiXCR. The sample holds 800,000 to 1,300,000 distinct CDR3 sequences, approximately 25% seen once. With respect to this clonotype: Its antigen is not known.

The data were also submitted as part of a second study, on T cells of mothers and their children. Per that study: Overlap ran slightly, non-significantly higher for related than unrelated mother-child pairs.

The sequence was collected from a girl aged 2 to 10 in good health. The rearrangement uses TRBV12-3 or TRBV12-4 and TRBJ1-6; D is possibly TRBD1 (6 bases). The sample comprised blood. CDR3 nucleotide sequence: TGTGCCAGCAGTTTAGAGGTACTACAGGGTAGCTATAATTCACCCCTCCACTTT. It codes for CASSLEVLQGSYNSPLHF.